A single sample gave rise to the 14 T cell receptor beta chains below, sequenced in a study of low-dose radiotherapy and immunotherapy resistance in tumors. Priming of first-strand cDNA relied on TRAV- and TRBV-specific primers (covering alpha and beta chains). With a V-primer adapter and a constant-region primer, TCRs were amplified for roughly 20 PCR cycles. MiXCR, run by TCRdb on the reads, gives a single entry per CDR3 protein. The top ten hold 3.4% of the sample, which has about 12,000 distinct CDR3 sequences, 76% seen once. These receptor sequences come from a human donor with advanced metastatic prostate, ovarian, gallbladder or colorectal cancer (not recorded which). This table probably holds off-target reads from a library built for another chain.

The chain couples TRBV6-2 or TRBV6-3 to TRBJ2-7; D gene uncertain. Looked up from germline, CDR1 is MNHEY and CDR2 is SVGEGT. V dropped 5 bases and J dropped 5 bases, with 16 bases sitting between them. The CDR3 covers 14 residues. CDR3 in DNA: TGTGCCAGCAGTGAAAGACCGCCAAACCACGAGCAGTACTTC. It specifies CASSERPPNHEQYF.

The genes are TRBV12-3 or TRBV12-4 and TRBJ2-1; D perhaps matches TRBD1 (6 bases). Trimming left V 0 bases short and J 12 bases short, with 12 bases between. The CDR3 length is 13 residues. The CDR3 loop reads CASSLAHRAWQFF. The DNA of the CDR3 is TGTGCCAGCAGTTTAGCGCACAGGGCCTGGCAGTTCTTC.

This sequence joins TRBV7-2 and TRBJ2-7; D is perhaps TRBD2 (7 bases). The ends were cut back, 7 bases at V and 3 bases at J, with 28 bases in the middle. Germline-derived CDR1 and CDR2 are SGHTA and FQGNSA. CDR3 length equals 18 residues. CDR3 amino acids: CASTKTSTSLGGIYEQYF. CDR3 coding DNA: TGTGCCAGCACCAAAACATCGACTAGCCTTGGGGGCATCTACGAGCAGTACTTC. Full variable domain (rest looked up from reference TRBV7-2 and TRBJ2-7): GAGVSQSPSNKVTEKGKDVELRCDPISGHTALYWYRQSLGQGLEFLIYFQGNSAPDKSGLPSDRFSAERTGGSVSTLTIQRTQQEDSAVYLCASTKTSTSLGGIYEQYFGPGTRLTVT.

The chain is built from TRBV6-5 and TRBJ1-1; D is undetermined. The CDR3 extends over 14 amino acids. V lost 0 bases and J lost 2, with 7 bases in between. Germline V gives CDR1 MNHEY, CDR2 SVGAGI. Here the CDR3 reads CASSYSRGNTEAFF. In nucleotides, the CDR3 is TGTGCCAGCAGTTACTCACGGGGAAACACTGAAGCTTTCTTT.

CDR3 nucleotide sequence: TGTGCCAGCAGCGCCGCAGGCGACTACGAGCAGTACTTC. Translating gives CASSAAGDYEQYF. The V and J genes are TRBV9 and TRBJ2-7; D is unclear. The germline V gene has CDR1 SGDLS and CDR2 YYNGEE. Trimming removed 3 bases from V and 3 bases from J, with 10 bases in between. The CDR3 covers 13 residues.

The chain combines TRBV29-1 with TRBJ2-7; D not certain. V lost 0 bases, J lost 0 bases, and 6 bases lay in between. Germline V gene lookup returns CDR1 SQVTM and CDR2 ANQGSEA. This CDR3 comprises 13 residues. The CDR3 region has the DNA TGCAGCGTTGAAGATCCGAGCTCCTACGAGCAGTACTTC. Amino acids: CSVEDPSSYEQYF.

This clonotype has a single count. CDR3 nucleotide sequence: TGCAGCGTTCCACCAACGGACAGGGGGCCCTACAATGAGCAGTTCTTC. Protein sequence: CSVPPTDRGPYNEQFF. J is TRBJ2-1 and V is TRBV29-1; 11 bases map to TRBD1. V was clipped by 5 bases and J by 2 bases; unmatched bases: 8. The length of the CDR3 is 16 residues. CDR1 is SQVTM and CDR2 is ANQGSEA in the germline V gene.

The chain links TRBV4-1 to TRBJ2-1; 7 positions agree with TRBD2. The CDR3 consists of 15 residues. V dropped 4 bases and J dropped 0; count of bases not matched to a gene: 3. The germline V gene encodes CDR1 MGHRA and CDR2 YSYEKL. The CDR3 DNA reads TGCGCCAGCAGCCGCGGGAGTTACTCCTACAATGAGCAGTTCTTC. It codes for CASSRGSYSYNEQFF.

This clonotype was seen a single time. J is TRBJ1-4 and V is TRBV28, with TRBD1 as a possible D gene (5 bases). V was shortened by 4 bases and J by 5 bases, with 11 bases between the two germline ends. Germline-derived CDR1 and CDR2 are MDHEN and SYDVKM. This CDR3 region has 14 residues. CDR3: CASSSRAPNEKLFF. For the CDR3, the DNA is TGTGCCAGCAGTTCCAGGGCCCCGAATGAAAAACTGTTTTTT.

V is TRBV12-3 or TRBV12-4 and J is TRBJ2-7, with D possibly matching TRBD1 (5 bases). There are 15 residues in the CDR3. V lost 6 bases to trimming and J lost 3 bases, with 18 bases between them. The CDR3 sequence is CASSHDPDKYYEQYF. The CDR3 DNA sequence: TGTGCCAGCAGCCATGACCCGGACAAGTACTACGAGCAGTACTTC.

The chain is built from TRBV6-6 and TRBJ2-7; 7 positions agree with TRBD2. The CDR3 is made up of 15 amino acids. The V gene's germline CDR1 is MNHNY and CDR2 SVGAGI (reference sequence). V trimming: 5 bases; J trimming: 0 bases; junction bases outside the gene matches: 7. DNA for the CDR3: TGTGCCAGCAGTCCCCTAGCGGTAACCTCCTACGAGCAGTACTTC. This gives the protein CASSPLAVTSYEQYF.

The V and J genes are TRBV5-1 and TRBJ2-1, with TRBD2 identical over 8 bases. Unmatched junction bases numbered 7, after V lost 1 base and J lost 1 base. Germline values: CDR1 SGHRS, CDR2 YFSETQ. CDR3 length: 17 amino acids. The CDR3 sequence is CASSLSLGGRSYNEQFF. The DNA of the CDR3 is TGCGCCAGCAGCTTGAGTTTGGGCGGGAGGTCCTACAATGAGCAGTTCTTC.

The CDR3 nucleotides read TGCGCCAGCGGGGAGACAGGTGGGGAGACCCAGTACTTC. The encoded protein is CASGETGGETQYF. The rearrangement links TRBV5-1 to TRBJ2-5; perhaps TRBD1 as D (6 bases). The germline CDR1 and CDR2 sequences are SGHRS and YFSETQ. This CDR3 region has 13 residues. V was cut by 7 bases and J by 5 bases, with 15 bases left in between.

This chain joins TRBV6-1 and TRBJ1-1; D gene ambiguous. The CDR3 consists of 12 residues. Trimming took 6 bases from V and 5 from J, leaving 10 bases between them. Germline V lookup: CDR1 MNHNS, CDR2 SASEGT. The CDR3 coding sequence is TGTGCCAGCAGAGATACTCGGACTGAAGCTTTCTTT. Amino acids: CASRDTRTEAFF.